Listed below are T cell receptor beta chains from one sample, sequenced in a study of radiotherapy plus CTLA-4 blockade in lung cancer. Using immunoSEQ multiplex PCR, the repertoire was profiled, and TCRdb retains in-frame clones only, with some absent. In the table there are roughly 100,000 clones, over 75% of which are singletons. The input for sequencing was peripheral blood, taken from a patient treated with radiotherapy plus ipilimumab. The receptors were sampled from a human donor with non-small cell lung cancer that progressed on radiotherapy plus ipilimumab. Some clones in this sample may be carry-over from other donors' samples. Both conserved end residues are part of each CDR3. Each record gives: J gene, V gene, clone size, D gene, CDR3 protein, CDR3 DNA. D genes are given only for firm matches. Clone size, where shown, is once, few, many, or a class for clones that have expanded.

J gene: TRBJ2-3
V gene: TRBV18
clone size: .
D gene: .
CDR3 protein: CASSPSGDTQYF
CDR3 DNA: TGTGCCAGCTCACCCTCAGGCGATACGCAGTATTTT

J gene: TRBJ1-1
V gene: TRBV6-1
clone size: .
D gene: TRBD1
CDR3 protein: CASSERRTGRVEAFF
CDR3 DNA: TGTGCCAGCAGTGAAAGGAGGACAGGGAGGGTTGAAGCTTTCTTT

J gene: TRBJ1-1
V gene: TRBV20-1
clone size: .
D gene: .
CDR3 protein: CSARRVTEAFF
CDR3 DNA: TGCAGTGCTAGGAGGGTAACTGAAGCTTTCTTT

J gene: TRBJ1-2
V gene: TRBV5-6
clone size: few
D gene: TRBD1
CDR3 protein: CASSWDGQGSNYGYTF
CDR3 DNA: TGTGCCAGCAGCTGGGATGGACAGGGATCTAACTATGGCTACACCTTC

J gene: TRBJ1-3
V gene: TRBV7-2
clone size: .
D gene: .
CDR3 protein: CASSFLGTGSGNTIYF
CDR3 DNA: TGTGCCAGCAGCTTCTTAGGGACGGGCTCTGGAAACACCATATATTTT

J gene: TRBJ2-3
V gene: TRBV5-1
clone size: .
D gene: TRBD1
CDR3 protein: CASSRGQATSVDTQYF
CDR3 DNA: TGCGCCAGCAGCAGGGGACAGGCCACCTCTGTGGATACGCAGTATTTT

J gene: TRBJ2-1
V gene: TRBV18
clone size: .
D gene: .
CDR3 protein: CASSPPVNSYNEQFF
CDR3 DNA: TGTGCCAGCTCACCACCGGTCAACTCCTACAATGAGCAGTTCTTC

J gene: TRBJ1-6
V gene: TRBV7-2
clone size: .
D gene: .
CDR3 protein: CASSDRWLAHNSPLHF
CDR3 DNA: TGTGCCAGCAGCGACAGATGGCTCGCCCATAATTCACCCCTCCACTTT

J gene: TRBJ1-4
V gene: TRBV18
clone size: .
D gene: TRBD1
CDR3 protein: CASSTLRQGDEKLFF
CDR3 DNA: TGTGCCAGCTCAACTCTTAGACAGGGGGATGAAAAACTGTTTTTT

J gene: TRBJ1-2
V gene: TRBV10-3
clone size: .
D gene: TRBD1
CDR3 protein: CAISDRTGVYNYGYTF
CDR3 DNA: TGTGCCATCAGTGATCGGACAGGGGTATACAACTATGGCTACACCTTC